These 13 T cell receptor beta chains were sequenced from one sample in a study of CD8+CD57+ T cells in acquired aplastic anemia. Before being chosen for sequencing, patients had shown CD8+CD57+ cell expansion by flow cytometry. It was genomic DNA that served as the template for profiling TCR beta VDJ and CDR3. TCRdb reanalysed the reads using MiXCR and keeps one entry per CDR3 protein. The sample holds approximately 180,000 distinct CDR3 sequences, more than 60% seen once. Sample: sorted CD4+, CD8+, or CD8+CD57+ T cells (not recorded which) from PBMCs. These TCRs come from a human donor with aplastic anemia.

This clonotype appeared many times. DNA of the CDR3: TGTGCCAGCAGCTCACAGGGGTCGACGCCCCAGCATTTT. This gives the protein CASSSQGSTPQHF. The chain links TRBV7-6 to TRBJ1-5, with 7 bases aligning to TRBD1. Germline V gives CDR1 SGHVS, CDR2 FNYEAQ. Trimming cost V 4 bases and J 9 bases; bases outside gene matches: 6. The CDR3 contains 13 residues. Drawing the rest from reference TRBV7-6 and TRBJ1-5, the complete variable domain is GAGVSQSPRYKVTKRGQDVALRCDPISGHVSLYWYRQALGQGPEFLTYFNYEAQQDKSGLPNDRFSAERPEGSISTLTIQRTEQRDSAMYRCASSSQGSTPQHFGDGTRLSIL.

The chain joins TRBV24-1 to TRBJ2-3; D unclear. Trimming took 1 base from V and 5 from J, leaving 9 bases between them. The CDR3 runs to 14 residues. Germline V gene lookup returns CDR1 KGHDR and CDR2 SFDVKD. CDR3 coding DNA: TGTGCCACCAGTGATTTTATCGGAAAAGATACGCAGTATTTT. It specifies CATSDFIGKDTQYF.

The rearrangement joins TRBV19 to TRBJ2-7; D may match TRBD1 or TRBD2 (6 bases each). This CDR3 region has 14 residues. Trimming took 3 bases from V and 4 from J, leaving 13 bases between them. Germline lookup yields CDR1 LNHDA and CDR2 SQIVND (reference sequence). CDR3: CASSMSPGAYEQYF. The CDR3 nucleotides read TGTGCCAGTAGTATGTCCCCGGGGGCATACGAGCAGTACTTC.

V usage is TRBV7-3 and J usage is TRBJ2-1; 8 bases agree with TRBD1. Trimming took 6 bases from V and 12 from J; bases not matched to a gene: 10. This CDR3 contains 13 residues. Germline CDR1 SGHTA, CDR2 FQGTGA. The CDR3 bases are TGTGCCAGCAGTAGAGGACAGGGTTACGGGCAGTTCTTC. This translates into CASSRGQGYGQFF.

The chain is built from TRBV5-5 and TRBJ1-6; no firm D call. CDR3 length: 13 amino acids. Trimming left V 3 bases short and J 6 bases short, with 7 bases between. Germline CDR1 SGHKS, CDR2 YYEKEE (reference sequence). The CDR3 DNA reads TGTGCCAGCAGCTCTGTAGGTAATTCACCCCTCCACTTT. Amino acid sequence: CASSSVGNSPLHF.

There are a few counts of this clonotype. V usage is TRBV12-3 or TRBV12-4 and J usage is TRBJ2-1; the match to TRBD2 covers 13 bases. CDR3 length: 15 amino acids. V dropped 5 bases and J dropped 7; count of bases not matched to a gene: 5. CDR3 coding DNA: TGTGCCAGCAGTCACAGGACTAGCGGGAGAAATGAGCAGTTCTTC. Protein: CASSHRTSGRNEQFF.

The chain couples TRBV9 to TRBJ1-6; D not certain. V was clipped by 5 bases and J by 3 bases, with 18 bases between them. CDR1 and CDR2 from the germline V gene are SGDLS and YYNGEE. This CDR3 spans 17 amino acids. CDR3 loop: CASRAGRSPFYNSPLHF. CDR3 DNA sequence: TGTGCCAGCAGGGCAGGTCGCTCCCCCTTCTATAATTCACCCCTCCACTTT.

V is TRBV2 and J is TRBJ1-1; unclear D gene. The V end was cut by 1 base, the J end by 3 bases, with 9 bases between. Germline-derived CDR1 and CDR2 are SNHLY and FYNNEI. The CDR3 has 14 amino acids. The CDR3 region has the DNA TGTGCCAGCAGTGAAGAGGCGGATTACACTGAAGCTTTCTTT. Protein product: CASSEEADYTEAFF.

This clonotype is a singleton in its sample. The chain uses TRBV29-1 and TRBJ2-7; possibly TRBD1 for D (5 bases). CDR1 SQVTM and CDR2 ANQGSEA come from the germline V gene. CDR3 length: 10 residues. The CDR3 nucleotides are TGCAGTCCGGACACCGTCGAGCAGTACTTC. This translates into CSPDTVEQYF.

The chain couples TRBV7-9 to TRBJ2-1, with D perhaps matching TRBD1 (6 bases). The CDR3 is 15 residues long. Trimming removed 3 bases at V and 7 bases at J, with 16 bases between. The germline V gene has CDR1 SEHNR and CDR2 FQNEAQ (reference sequence). CDR3 protein: CASSFDTDRSNEQFF. The DNA for the CDR3 is TGTGCCAGCAGCTTCGATACCGACAGGTCTAATGAGCAGTTCTTC.

The chain joins TRBV2 to TRBJ2-7; weak D call: TRBD2 (6 bases). V dropped 4 bases and J dropped 1 base, with 11 bases sitting between them. This CDR3 contains 14 residues. In germline, CDR1 is SNHLY, CDR2 FYNNEI. CDR3 DNA: TGTGCCAGCAGTGGGCTAGCGCTGTCCTACGAGCAGTACTTC. It yields the protein CASSGLALSYEQYF.

For this clonotype: Since a much larger clone is just one base distant, this may be a read error. The rearrangement links TRBV12-3 or TRBV12-4 to TRBJ2-7; D possibly uses TRBD1 or TRBD2 (5 bases each). The CDR3 has 15 amino acids. Trimming removed 5 bases from V and 5 bases from J, with 19 bases in between. CDR3 amino acids: CASSLPTGAKDEQYV. DNA of the CDR3: TGTGCCAGCAGTCTCCCAACCGGGGCCAAGGACGAGCAGTACGTC.

This chain links TRBV4-2 with TRBJ1-4; D might be TRBD1 (5 bases). The germline V gene has CDR1 LGHNA and CDR2 YNFKEQ. V lost 5 bases and J 3 bases, leaving 19 bases between the germline ends. The CDR3 is made up of 17 amino acids. The CDR3 is CASSLVGRVHANEKLFF. DNA for the CDR3: TGTGCCAGCAGCTTAGTAGGCAGGGTGCATGCTAATGAAAAACTGTTTTTT.